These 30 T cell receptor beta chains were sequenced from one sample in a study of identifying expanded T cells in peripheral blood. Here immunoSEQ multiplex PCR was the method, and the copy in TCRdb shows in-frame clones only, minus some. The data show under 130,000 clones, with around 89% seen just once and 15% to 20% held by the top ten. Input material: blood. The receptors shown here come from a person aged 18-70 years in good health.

For the CDR3, the DNA is TGTGCCAGCAGCTTGGGGTTGGGAGAGACCCAGTACTTC. Translation: CASSLGLGETQYF. The chain links TRBV5-6 to TRBJ2-5; D unclear. In germline, CDR1 is SGHDT, CDR2 YYEEEE. The CDR3 length is 13 residues. The germline V and J ends were trimmed by 0 bases and 4 bases, with 7 bases remaining between them.

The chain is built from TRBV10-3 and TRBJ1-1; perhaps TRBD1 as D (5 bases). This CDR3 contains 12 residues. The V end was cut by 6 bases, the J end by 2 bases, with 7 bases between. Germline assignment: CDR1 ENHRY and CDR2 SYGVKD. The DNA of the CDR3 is TGTGCCATCAGACGGGACAACACTGAAGCTTTCTTT. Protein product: CAIRRDNTEAFF.

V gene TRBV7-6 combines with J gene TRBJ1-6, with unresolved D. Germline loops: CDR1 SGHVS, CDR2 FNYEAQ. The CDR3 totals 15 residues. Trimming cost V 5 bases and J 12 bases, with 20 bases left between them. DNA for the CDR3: TGTGCCAGCAGCCATGCCGTCGGGCGGGAAGGACCCCTCCACTTT. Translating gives CASSHAVGREGPLHF.

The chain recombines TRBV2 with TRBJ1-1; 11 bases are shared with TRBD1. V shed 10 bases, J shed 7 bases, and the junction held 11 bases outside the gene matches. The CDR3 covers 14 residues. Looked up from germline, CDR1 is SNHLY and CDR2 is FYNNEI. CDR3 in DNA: TGTGCCAACGGACGGGACAGGGGGTCGGGTGAAGCTTTCTTT. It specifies CANGRDRGSGEAFF.

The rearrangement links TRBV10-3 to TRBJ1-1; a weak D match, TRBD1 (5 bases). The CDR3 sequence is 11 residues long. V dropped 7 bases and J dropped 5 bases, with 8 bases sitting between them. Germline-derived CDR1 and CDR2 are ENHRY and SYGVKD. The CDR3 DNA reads TGTGCCATCACCAAGGGGACTGAAGCTTTCTTT. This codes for CAITKGTEAFF.

The CDR3 coding sequence is TGTGCCAGCAGCCCCTCTCTGGACTACCTCACGCAGTATTTT. This encodes CASSPSLDYLTQYF. The V gene is TRBV7-2, the J gene TRBJ2-3, with D tentatively TRBD2 (6 bases). The CDR3 extends over 14 amino acids. V was pared by 5 bases and J by 9 bases, with 18 bases between. Germline V gene lookup returns CDR1 SGHTA and CDR2 FQGNSA.

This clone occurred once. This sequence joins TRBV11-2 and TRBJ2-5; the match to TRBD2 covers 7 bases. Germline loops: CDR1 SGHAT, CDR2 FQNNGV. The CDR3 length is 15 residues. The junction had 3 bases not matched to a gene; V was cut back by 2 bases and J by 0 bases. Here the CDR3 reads CASSLLAAHQETQYF. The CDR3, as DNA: TGTGCCAGCAGCTTACTAGCGGCCCACCAAGAGACCCAGTACTTC.

CDR3 sequence: CARQGQGDSPLHF. The CDR3 DNA sequence: TGTGCCAGGCAGGGACAGGGTGATTCACCCCTCCACTTT. This sequence joins TRBV2 and TRBJ1-6, with TRBD1 identical over 9 bases. The CDR3 runs 13 residues. The germline gives CDR1 SNHLY, CDR2 FYNNEI. V shed 9 bases and J 8 bases; nucleotides not matched to a gene: 5. Complete variable domain (other parts from reference TRBV2 and TRBJ1-6): EPEVTQTPSHQVTQMGQEVILRCVPISNHLYFYWYRQILGQKVEFLVSFYNNEISEKSEIFDDQFSVERPDGSNFTLKIRSTKLEDSAMYFCARQGQGDSPLHFGNGTRLTVT.

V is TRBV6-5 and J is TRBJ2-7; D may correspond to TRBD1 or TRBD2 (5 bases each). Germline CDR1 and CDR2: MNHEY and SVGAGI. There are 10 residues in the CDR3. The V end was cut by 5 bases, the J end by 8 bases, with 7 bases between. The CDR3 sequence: CASSGGQQYF. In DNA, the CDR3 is TGTGCCAGCAGTGGGGGACAGCAGTACTTC.

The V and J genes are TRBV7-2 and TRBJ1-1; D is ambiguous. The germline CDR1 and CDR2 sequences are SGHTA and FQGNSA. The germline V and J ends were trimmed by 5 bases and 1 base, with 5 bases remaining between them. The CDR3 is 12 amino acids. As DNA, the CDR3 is TGTGCCAGCAGCACCAGGAACACTGAAGCTTTCTTT. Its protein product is CASSTRNTEAFF.

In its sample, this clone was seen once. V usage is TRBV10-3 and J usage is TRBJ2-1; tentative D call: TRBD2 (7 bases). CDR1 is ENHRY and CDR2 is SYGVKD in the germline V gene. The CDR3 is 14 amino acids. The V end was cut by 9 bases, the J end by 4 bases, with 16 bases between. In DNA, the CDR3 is TGTGCCATTTCCCCGGGGGGCTTATACAATGAGCAGTTCTTC. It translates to CAISPGGLYNEQFF.

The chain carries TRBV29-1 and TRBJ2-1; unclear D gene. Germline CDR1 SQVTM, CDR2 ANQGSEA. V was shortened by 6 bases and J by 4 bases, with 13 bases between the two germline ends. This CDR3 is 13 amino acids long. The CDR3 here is CSVVGRKYNEQFF. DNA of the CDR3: TGCAGCGTAGTAGGGCGGAAGTACAATGAGCAGTTCTTC.

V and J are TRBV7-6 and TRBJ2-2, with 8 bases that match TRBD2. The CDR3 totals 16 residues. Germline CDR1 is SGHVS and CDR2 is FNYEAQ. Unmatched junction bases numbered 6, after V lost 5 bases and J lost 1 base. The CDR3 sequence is CASSRRTSWNTGELFF. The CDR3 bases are TGTGCCAGCAGCCGCCGGACTAGCTGGAACACCGGGGAGCTGTTTTTT.

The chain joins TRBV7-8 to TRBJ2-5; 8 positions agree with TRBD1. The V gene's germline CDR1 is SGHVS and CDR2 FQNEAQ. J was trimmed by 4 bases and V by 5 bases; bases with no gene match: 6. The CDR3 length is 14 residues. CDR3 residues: CASSRRGQGETQYF. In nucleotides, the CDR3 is TGTGCCAGCAGCCGAAGAGGACAGGGAGAGACCCAGTACTTC.

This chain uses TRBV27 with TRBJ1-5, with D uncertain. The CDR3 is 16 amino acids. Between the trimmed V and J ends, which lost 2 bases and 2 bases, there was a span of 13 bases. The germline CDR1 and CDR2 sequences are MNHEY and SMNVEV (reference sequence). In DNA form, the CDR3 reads TGTGCCAGCAGTTTAAGTATCCAGGCCGGCAATCAGCCCCAGCATTTT. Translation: CASSLSIQAGNQPQHF.

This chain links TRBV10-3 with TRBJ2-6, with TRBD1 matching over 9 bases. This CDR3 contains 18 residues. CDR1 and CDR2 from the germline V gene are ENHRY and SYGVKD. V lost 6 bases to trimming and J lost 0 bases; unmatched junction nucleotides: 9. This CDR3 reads CAIRGQGVNDSGANVLTF. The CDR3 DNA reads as TGTGCCATCAGGGGACAGGGAGTAAACGACTCTGGGGCCAACGTCCTGACTTTC.

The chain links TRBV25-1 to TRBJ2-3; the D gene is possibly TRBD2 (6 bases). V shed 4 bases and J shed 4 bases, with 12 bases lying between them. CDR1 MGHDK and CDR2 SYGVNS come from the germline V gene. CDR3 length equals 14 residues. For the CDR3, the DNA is TGTGCCAGCAGTGGATGGGGGGAAGCAGATACGCAGTATTTT. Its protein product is CASSGWGEADTQYF.

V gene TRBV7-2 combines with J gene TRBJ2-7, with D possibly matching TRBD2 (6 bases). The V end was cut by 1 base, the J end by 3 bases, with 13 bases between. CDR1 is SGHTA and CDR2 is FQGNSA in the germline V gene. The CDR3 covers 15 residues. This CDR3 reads CASSLGFGGGYEQYF. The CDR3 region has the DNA TGTGCCAGCAGCTTAGGTTTCGGGGGTGGCTACGAGCAGTACTTC.

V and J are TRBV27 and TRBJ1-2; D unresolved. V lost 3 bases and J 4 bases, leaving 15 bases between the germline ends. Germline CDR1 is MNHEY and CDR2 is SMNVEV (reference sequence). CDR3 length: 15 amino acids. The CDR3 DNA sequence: TGTGCCAGCAGTTTTGACCCCCGGGGAAGCTATGGCTACACCTTC. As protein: CASSFDPRGSYGYTF.

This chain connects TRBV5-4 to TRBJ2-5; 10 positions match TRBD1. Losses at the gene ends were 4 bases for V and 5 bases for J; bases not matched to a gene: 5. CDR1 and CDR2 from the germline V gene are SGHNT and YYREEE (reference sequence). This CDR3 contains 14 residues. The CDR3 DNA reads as TGTGCCAGCAGCAGACAGGGGGCGGCGGAGACCCAGTACTTC. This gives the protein CASSRQGAAETQYF.

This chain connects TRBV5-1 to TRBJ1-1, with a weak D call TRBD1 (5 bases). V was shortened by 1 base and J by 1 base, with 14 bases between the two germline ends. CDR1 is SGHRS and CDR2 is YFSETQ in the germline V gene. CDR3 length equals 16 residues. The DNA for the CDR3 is TGCGCCAGCAGCTTGCATCCGGGACTGAGGAACACTGAAGCTTTCTTT. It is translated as CASSLHPGLRNTEAFF.

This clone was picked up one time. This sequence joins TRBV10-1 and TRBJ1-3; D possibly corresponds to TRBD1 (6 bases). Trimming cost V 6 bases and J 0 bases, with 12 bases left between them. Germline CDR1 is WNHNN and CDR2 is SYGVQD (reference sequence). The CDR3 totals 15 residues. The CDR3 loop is CASRHRDPSGNTIYF. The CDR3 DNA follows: TGCGCCAGCAGACACAGGGACCCCTCTGGAAACACCATATATTTT.

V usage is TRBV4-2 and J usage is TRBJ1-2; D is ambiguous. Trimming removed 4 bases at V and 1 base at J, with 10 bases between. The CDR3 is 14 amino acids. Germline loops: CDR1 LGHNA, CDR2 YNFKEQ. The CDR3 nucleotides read TGTGCCAGCAGCCCGGGGTGGGGTAACTATGGCTACACCTTC. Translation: CASSPGWGNYGYTF.

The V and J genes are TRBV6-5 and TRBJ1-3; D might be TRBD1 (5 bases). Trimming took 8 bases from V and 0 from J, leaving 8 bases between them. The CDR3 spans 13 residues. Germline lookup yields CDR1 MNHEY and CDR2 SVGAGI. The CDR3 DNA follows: TGTGCCAGCGGGACTCACTCTGGAAACACCATATATTTT. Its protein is CASGTHSGNTIYF.

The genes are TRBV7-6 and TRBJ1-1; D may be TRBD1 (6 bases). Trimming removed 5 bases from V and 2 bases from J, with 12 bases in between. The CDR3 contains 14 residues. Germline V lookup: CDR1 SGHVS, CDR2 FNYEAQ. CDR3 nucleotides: TGTGCCAGCAGCAACTACAGGGATAACACTGAAGCTTTCTTT. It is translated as CASSNYRDNTEAFF.

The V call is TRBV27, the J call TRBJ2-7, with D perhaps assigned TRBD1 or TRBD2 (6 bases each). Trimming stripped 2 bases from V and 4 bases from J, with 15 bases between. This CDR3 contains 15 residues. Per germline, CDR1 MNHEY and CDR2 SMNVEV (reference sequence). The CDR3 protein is CASSLGGTKQYEQYF. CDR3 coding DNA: TGTGCCAGCAGTTTAGGAGGGACAAAACAATACGAGCAGTACTTC.

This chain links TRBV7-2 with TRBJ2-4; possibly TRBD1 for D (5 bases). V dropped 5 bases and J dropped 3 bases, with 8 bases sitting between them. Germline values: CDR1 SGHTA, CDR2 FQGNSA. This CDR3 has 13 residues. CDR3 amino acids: CASSPGRKNIQYF. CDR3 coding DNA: TGTGCCAGCAGCCCAGGGCGCAAAAACATTCAGTACTTC.

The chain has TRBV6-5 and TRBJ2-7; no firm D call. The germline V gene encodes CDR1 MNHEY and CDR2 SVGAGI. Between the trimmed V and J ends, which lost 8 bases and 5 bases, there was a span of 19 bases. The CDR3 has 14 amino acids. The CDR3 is CASHKRSRSHEQYF. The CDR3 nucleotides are TGTGCCAGCCACAAGCGATCAAGGTCCCACGAGCAGTACTTC.

CDR3 DNA: TGCGCCAGCAGCCCGGGACAGTATAGCAATCAGCCCCAGCATTTT. It translates to CASSPGQYSNQPQHF. The J gene is TRBJ1-5, the V gene TRBV5-1, with 7 positions matching TRBD1. V shed 4 bases, J shed 0 bases, and the junction held 4 bases outside the gene matches. The CDR3 has 15 amino acids. From germline, CDR1 is SGHRS and CDR2 YFSETQ. The whole variable domain, remainder taken from reference TRBV5-1 and TRBJ1-5, is KAGVTQTPRYLIKTRGQQVTLSCSPISGHRSVSWYQQTPGQGLQFLFEYFSETQRNKGNFPGRFSGRQFSNSRSEMNVSTLELGDSALYLCASSPGQYSNQPQHFGDGTRLSIL.

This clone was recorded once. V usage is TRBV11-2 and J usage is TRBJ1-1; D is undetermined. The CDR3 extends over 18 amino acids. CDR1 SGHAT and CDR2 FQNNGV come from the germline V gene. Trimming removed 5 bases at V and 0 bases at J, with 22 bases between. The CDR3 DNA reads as TGTGCCAGCAGCCCCCAAGGGATTAGGGAAGTTATGAACACTGAAGCTTTCTTT. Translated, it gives CASSPQGIREVMNTEAFF.